The present T cell receptor beta chain was sequenced within a study of cytomegalovirus exposure and HLA in healthy donors (dated by TCRdb to the late 2010s). Describing the broader study: According to a later analysis, one platform produced both the roughly 120 validation repertoires and the roughly 660 repertoires of the first cohort. A separate validation cohort of 100 to 150 different subjects was used in addition to the approximately 670-subject first cohort. The study combined high-throughput TCR immunosequencing, statistical association of individual TCRs with disease status, and machine learning to predict cytomegalovirus infection status. The study aimed to test whether signatures of past pathogen exposure could be identified by cataloging public T cell receptors. What the work shows at the level of the full study, not this receptor alone: A total of around 150 TCR beta chains were listed by the study as associated with cytomegalovirus. The authors suggested that the approach could potentially be generalized to other disease states and immunological phenotypes. Cytomegalovirus status was reported to be diagnosed by the classifier with high specificity and sensitivity in both the original and validation cohorts. A later analysis found that TCRs clustered in the first cohort also tended to co-occur in the roughly 120 validation repertoires, with 94% of cluster scores above 0. The validation cohort had no HLA typing available for a later analysis, so co-occurrence within that cohort was assessed over all 110 or so repertoires. Three of the identified cytomegalovirus-associated TCR beta chains were confirmed in vitro to be specific for cytomegalovirus antigens. Most TCR sequences were seen in very few donors, while some public TCRs were found in many individuals.

The donors were included in the validation cohort of around 120 subjects, a group kept apart from the roughly 670-subject first cohort. In the case of this clone: Its antigen remains unidentified. No base-level quality is on record; no much larger clone is a single base apart.

Library preparation was by the immunoSEQ multiplex PCR assay. Per the source publication's procedure: A statistical classification framework was developed to diagnose cytomegalovirus status using the catalog of TCR beta chain sequences. Held by TCRdb, this immuneACCESS table contains in-frame sequences only and omits some clones. Under half of the omission traces to an unresolved V gene where checked; the cause of the rest is unknown. That table is the source of V, J and clone size, and D and trimming were worked out from the DNA. In this sample the table shows more than 200,000 clones, roughly 87% of which occur a single time. 3.1% of the sample is in the top ten clones. The germline V gene gives CDR1 as MGHRA and CDR2 as YSYEKL. CDR3 length: 16 amino acids, cysteine to phenylalanine. CDR3 DNA is the only sequence kept; it has 48 bases, read in frame from the first base. The V end gives up 0 bases and the J end 5 bases, leaving 7 bases in the junction not matched to a gene.

This clonotype originated in a woman aged 25 to 39 in good health and CMV-seronegative. The V gene is TRBV4-1 and the J gene is TRBJ2-7; 10 junctional bases match TRBD2. Specimen: PBMCs. The sequenced DNA is TGCGCCAGCAGCCAAGAGCCTAGCGGGAGTTTGAACGAGCAGTACTTC. Its amino acids are CASSQEPSGSLNEQYF.